This section outlines one T cell receptor beta chain sequence together with its context. This sample is part of a study of blood T cell repertoires in COVID-19. The V segment lost 5 bases and the J segment 7 bases; nucleotides outside the gene matches: 20. The CDR3 contains 18 residues. Germline V gene lookup returns CDR1 SGHAT and CDR2 FQNNGV. Sequenced by immunoSEQ multiplex PCR; TCRdb stores in-frame clones only, minus some. Of 130,000 or so clones in the sample, less than 90% were seen once. This TCR was sampled from a man aged 60 to 69 with acute or convalescent COVID-19. The rearrangement links TRBV11-2 to TRBJ2-1, with 7 bases that match TRBD2. What was sequenced was peripheral blood. CDR3 sequence (DNA): TGTGCCAGCAGCGCCGGGTGGGAGCGGGGACCTAACCGGAATGAGCAGTTCTTC. Its protein product is CASSAGWERGPNRNEQFF.